This T cell receptor beta chain stems from a study of blood T cell repertoires in COVID-19. Whole-study context: From the United States, Italy and Spain came samples of acute and convalescent COVID-19. The cDNA or gDNA used as material had been derived from T cells, B-cell-depleted T cells, or PBMCs.

This clone was seen a handful of times. In the authors' workflow: The authors estimated nucleated cell counts from reference gene primer amplification. Measured with immunoSEQ multiplex PCR; TCRdb has only the in-frame clones, and not every one. V and J calls and clone size follow that table, whereas D and trimming were derived from the DNA. The table includes tens of thousands of clones, about 90% detected once. Germline loops: CDR1 SGHRS, CDR2 YFSETQ. V was pared by 4 bases and J by 7 bases, with 13 bases of the junction left unmatched. The CDR3 is 16 amino acids. Sequencing was performed on peripheral blood. The chain has TRBV5-1 and TRBJ1-4; TRBD1 matches at 7 bases. This receptor was obtained from a man in his 70s with acute or convalescent COVID-19. This chain's CDR3 is CASSGGQTAIGEKLFF. The CDR3 DNA sequence: TGCGCCAGCAGCGGGGGACAGACAGCTATTGGTGAAAAACTGTTTTTT.